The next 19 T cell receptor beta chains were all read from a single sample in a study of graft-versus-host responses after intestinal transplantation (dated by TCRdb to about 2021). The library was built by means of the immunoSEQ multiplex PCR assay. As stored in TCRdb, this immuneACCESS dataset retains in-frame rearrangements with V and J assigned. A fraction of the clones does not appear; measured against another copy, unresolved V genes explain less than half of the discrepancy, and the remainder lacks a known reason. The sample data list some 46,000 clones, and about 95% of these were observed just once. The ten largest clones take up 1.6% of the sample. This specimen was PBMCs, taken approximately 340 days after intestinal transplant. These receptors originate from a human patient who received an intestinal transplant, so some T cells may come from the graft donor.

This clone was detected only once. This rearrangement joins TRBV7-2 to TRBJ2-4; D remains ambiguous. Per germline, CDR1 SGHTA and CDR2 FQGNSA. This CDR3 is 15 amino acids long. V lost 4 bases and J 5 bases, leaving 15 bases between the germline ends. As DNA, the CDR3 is TGTGCCAGCAGCTACAAAACGACATCGCAAAACATTCAGTACTTC. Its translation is CASSYKTTSQNIQYF.

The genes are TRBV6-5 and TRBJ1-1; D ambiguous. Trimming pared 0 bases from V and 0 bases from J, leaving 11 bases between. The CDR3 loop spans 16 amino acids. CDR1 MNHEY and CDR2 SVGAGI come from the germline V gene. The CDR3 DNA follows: TGTGCCAGCAGTTACTCGAGTGGGCACCTGAACACTGAAGCTTTCTTT. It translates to CASSYSSGHLNTEAFF.

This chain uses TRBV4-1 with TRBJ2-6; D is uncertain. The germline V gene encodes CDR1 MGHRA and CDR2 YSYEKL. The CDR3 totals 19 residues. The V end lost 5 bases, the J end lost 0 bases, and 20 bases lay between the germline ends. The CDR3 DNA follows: TGCGCCAGCAGCGAGATGTCGGAACCAGGAAGCTCTGGGGCCAACGTCCTGACTTTC. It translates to CASSEMSEPGSSGANVLTF.

The CDR3: CASSYQGRSEQYF. The CDR3 nucleotides read TGTGCCAGCAGTTACCAGGGTAGAAGCGAGCAGTACTTC. V and J are TRBV6-5 and TRBJ2-7; D is perhaps TRBD1 (5 bases). Trimming removed 2 bases from V and 6 bases from J, with 11 bases in between. The CDR3 covers 13 residues. CDR1 is MNHEY, CDR2 SVGAGI, per germline.

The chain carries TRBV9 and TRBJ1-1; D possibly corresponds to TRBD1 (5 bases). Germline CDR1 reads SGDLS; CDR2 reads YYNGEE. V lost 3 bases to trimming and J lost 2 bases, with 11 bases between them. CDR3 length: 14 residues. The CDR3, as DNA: TGTGCCAGCAGCGGAGGGACCGTCAACACTGAAGCTTTCTTT. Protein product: CASSGGTVNTEAFF.

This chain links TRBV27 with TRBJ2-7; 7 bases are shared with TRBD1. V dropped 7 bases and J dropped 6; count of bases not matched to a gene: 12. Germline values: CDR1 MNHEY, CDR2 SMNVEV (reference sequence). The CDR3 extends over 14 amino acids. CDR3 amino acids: CASTTRDSQGEQYF. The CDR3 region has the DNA TGTGCCAGCACCACCCGGGACAGCCAGGGCGAGCAGTACTTC.

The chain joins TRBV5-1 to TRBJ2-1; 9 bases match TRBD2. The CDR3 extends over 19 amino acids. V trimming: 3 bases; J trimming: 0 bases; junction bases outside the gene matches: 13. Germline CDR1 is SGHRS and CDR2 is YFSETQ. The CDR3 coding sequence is TGCGCCAGCAGCTGGGGGACTAGCCCAACTTTCAGCTCCTACAATGAGCAGTTCTTC. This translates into CASSWGTSPTFSSYNEQFF. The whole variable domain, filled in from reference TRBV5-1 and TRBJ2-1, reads KAGVTQTPRYLIKTRGQQVTLSCSPISGHRSVSWYQQTPGQGLQFLFEYFSETQRNKGNFPGRFSGRQFSNSRSEMNVSTLELGDSALYLCASSWGTSPTFSSYNEQFFGPGTRLTVL.

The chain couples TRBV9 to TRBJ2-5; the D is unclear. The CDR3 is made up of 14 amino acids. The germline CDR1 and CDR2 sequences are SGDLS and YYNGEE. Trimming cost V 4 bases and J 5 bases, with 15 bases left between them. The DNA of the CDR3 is TGTGCCAGCAGCCCATCTAGGCCCGGGGAGACCCAGTACTTC. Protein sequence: CASSPSRPGETQYF.

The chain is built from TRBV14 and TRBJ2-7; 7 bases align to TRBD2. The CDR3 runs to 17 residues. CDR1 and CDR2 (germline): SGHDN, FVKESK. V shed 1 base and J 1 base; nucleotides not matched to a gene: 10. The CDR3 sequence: CASSQGHRLAASYEQYF. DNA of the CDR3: TGTGCCAGCAGCCAAGGTCATAGGCTAGCGGCATCCTACGAGCAGTACTTC. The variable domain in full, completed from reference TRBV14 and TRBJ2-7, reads EAGVTQFPSHSVIEKGQTVTLRCDPISGHDNLYWYRRVMGKEIKFLLHFVKESKQDESGMPNNRFLAERTGGTYSTLKVQPAELEDSGVYFCASSQGHRLAASYEQYFGPGTRLTVT.

The DNA of the CDR3 is TGTGCCAGCAGACGGGGGACTAACACCGGGGAGCTGTTTTTT. This encodes CASRRGTNTGELFF. This chain links TRBV6-5 with TRBJ2-2; D possibly corresponds to TRBD2 (6 bases). Trimming shortened V by 6 bases and J by 2 bases, and 10 bases separated the two germline ends. From germline, CDR1 is MNHEY and CDR2 SVGAGI. The length of the CDR3 is 14 residues.

The CDR3 is CASTPGTLVSSYEQYF. The CDR3 nucleotides read TGTGCCAGCACCCCAGGGACATTAGTGAGCTCCTACGAGCAGTACTTC. V usage is TRBV5-5 and J usage is TRBJ2-7, with D perhaps matching TRBD1 (6 bases). The CDR3 is 16 residues long. V dropped 6 bases and J dropped 0 bases, with 19 bases sitting between them. The germline gives CDR1 SGHKS, CDR2 YYEKEE (reference sequence).

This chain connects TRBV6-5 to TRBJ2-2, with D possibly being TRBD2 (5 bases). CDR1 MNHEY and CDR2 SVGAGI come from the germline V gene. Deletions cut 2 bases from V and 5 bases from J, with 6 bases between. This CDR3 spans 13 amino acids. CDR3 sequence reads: CASSYAGTGELFF. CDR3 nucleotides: TGTGCCAGCAGTTACGCGGGTACCGGGGAGCTGTTTTTT.

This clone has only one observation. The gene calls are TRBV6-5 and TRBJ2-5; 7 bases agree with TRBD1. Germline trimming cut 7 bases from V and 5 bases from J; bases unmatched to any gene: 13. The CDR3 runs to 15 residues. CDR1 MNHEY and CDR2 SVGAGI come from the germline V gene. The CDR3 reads CASTRGGSNGETQYF. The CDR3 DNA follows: TGTGCCAGCACTCGAGGGGGCTCTAACGGGGAGACCCAGTACTTC.

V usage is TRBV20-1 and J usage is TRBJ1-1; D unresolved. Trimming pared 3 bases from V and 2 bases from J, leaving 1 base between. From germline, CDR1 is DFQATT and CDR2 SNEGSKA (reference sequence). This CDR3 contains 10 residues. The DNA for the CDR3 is TGCAGTGCTAGCAACACTGAAGCTTTCTTT. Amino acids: CSASNTEAFF.

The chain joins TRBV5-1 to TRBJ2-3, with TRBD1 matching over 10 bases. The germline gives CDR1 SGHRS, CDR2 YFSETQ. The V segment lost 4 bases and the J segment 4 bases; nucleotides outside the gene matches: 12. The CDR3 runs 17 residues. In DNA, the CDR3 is TGCGCCAGCAGCGCGCTTCGGGGGACAGGGGCCCCAGATACGCAGTATTTT. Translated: CASSALRGTGAPDTQYF.

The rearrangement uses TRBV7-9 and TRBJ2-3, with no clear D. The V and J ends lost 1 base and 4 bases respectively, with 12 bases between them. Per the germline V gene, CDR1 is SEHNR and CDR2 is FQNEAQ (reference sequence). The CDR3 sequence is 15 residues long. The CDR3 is CASSLVKVHADTQYF. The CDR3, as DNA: TGTGCCAGCAGCTTAGTTAAAGTACATGCAGATACGCAGTATTTT.

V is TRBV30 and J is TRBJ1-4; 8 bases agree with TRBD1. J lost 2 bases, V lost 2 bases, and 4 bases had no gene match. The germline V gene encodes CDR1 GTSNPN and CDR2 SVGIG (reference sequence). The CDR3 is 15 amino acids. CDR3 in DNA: TGTGCCTGGAGTAGGGGACAGGCCACTAATGAAAAACTGTTTTTT. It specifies CAWSRGQATNEKLFF.

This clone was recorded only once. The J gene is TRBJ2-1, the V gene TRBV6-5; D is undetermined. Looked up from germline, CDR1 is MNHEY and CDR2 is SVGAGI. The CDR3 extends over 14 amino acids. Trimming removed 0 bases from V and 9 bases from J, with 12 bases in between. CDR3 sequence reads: CASSYSSPQSEQFF. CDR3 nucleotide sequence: TGTGCCAGCAGTTACTCATCGCCCCAGAGTGAGCAGTTCTTC.

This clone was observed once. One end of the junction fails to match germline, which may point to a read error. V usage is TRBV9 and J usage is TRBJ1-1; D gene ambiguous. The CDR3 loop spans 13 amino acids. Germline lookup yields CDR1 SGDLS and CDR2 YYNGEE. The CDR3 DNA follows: TGTGCCAGCAGCCTCGGGGTGAAAACTGAAGCTTTCTTT. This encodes CASSLGVKTEAFF. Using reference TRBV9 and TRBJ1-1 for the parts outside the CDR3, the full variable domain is DSGVTQTPKHLITATGQRVTLRCSPRSGDLSVYWYQQSLDQGLQFLIQYYNGEERAKGNILERFSAQQFPDLHSELNLSSLELGDSALYFCASSLGVKTEAFFGQGTRLTVV.